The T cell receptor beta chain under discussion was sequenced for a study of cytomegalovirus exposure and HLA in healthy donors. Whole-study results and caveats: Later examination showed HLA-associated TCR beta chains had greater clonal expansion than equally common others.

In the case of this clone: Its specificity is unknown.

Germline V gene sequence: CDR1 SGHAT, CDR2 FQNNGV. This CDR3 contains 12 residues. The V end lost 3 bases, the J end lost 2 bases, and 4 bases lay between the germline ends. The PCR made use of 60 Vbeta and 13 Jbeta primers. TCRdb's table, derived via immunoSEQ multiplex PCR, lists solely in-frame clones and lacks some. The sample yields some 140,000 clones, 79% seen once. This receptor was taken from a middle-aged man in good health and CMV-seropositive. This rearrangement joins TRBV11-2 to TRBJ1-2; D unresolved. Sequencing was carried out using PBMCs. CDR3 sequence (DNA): TGTGCCAGCAGCTTTAGAAACTATGGCTACACCTTC. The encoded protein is CASSFRNYGYTF.